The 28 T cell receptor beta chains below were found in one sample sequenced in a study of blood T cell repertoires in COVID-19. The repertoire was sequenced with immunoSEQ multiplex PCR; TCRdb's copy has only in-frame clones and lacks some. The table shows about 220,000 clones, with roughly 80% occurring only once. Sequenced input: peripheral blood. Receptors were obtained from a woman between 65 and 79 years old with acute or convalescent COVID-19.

In nucleotides, the CDR3 is TGCGCCAGCAGCCTTCCCACAGATACGCAGTATTTT. Residues: CASSLPTDTQYF. The chain uses TRBV5-1 and TRBJ2-3; D not certain. Trimming took 4 bases from V and 2 from J, leaving 5 bases between them. The CDR3 runs to 12 residues. Germline-derived CDR1 and CDR2 are SGHRS and YFSETQ.

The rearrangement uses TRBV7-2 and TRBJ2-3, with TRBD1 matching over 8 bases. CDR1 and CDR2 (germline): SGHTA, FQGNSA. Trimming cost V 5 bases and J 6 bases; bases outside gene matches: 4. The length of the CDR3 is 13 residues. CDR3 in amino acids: CASSHDRGDTQYF. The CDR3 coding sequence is TGTGCCAGCAGCCATGACAGGGGTGATACGCAGTATTTT.

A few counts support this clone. The CDR3 loop is CASSPGEGSTSPLHF. The CDR3 nucleotides are TGCGCCAGCAGTCCCGGAGAGGGTTCGACTTCACCCCTCCACTTT. The rearrangement joins TRBV10-2 to TRBJ1-6; no clear D gene. The CDR3 is made up of 15 amino acids. Per the germline V gene, CDR1 is WSHSY and CDR2 is SAAADI. Trimming removed 5 bases from V and 9 bases from J, with 17 bases in between.

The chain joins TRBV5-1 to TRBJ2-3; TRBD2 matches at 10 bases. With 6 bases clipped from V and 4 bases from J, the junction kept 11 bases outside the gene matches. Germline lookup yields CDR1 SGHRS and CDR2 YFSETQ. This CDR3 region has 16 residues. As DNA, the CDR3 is TGCGCCAGCAAACCAGGTGCTAGCGGGAGTTCAGATACGCAGTATTTT. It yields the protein CASKPGASGSSDTQYF.

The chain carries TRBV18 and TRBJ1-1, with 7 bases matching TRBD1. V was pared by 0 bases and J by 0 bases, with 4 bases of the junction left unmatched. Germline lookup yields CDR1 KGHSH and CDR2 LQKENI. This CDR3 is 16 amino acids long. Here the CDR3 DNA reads TGTGCCAGCTCACCACCGACAGGGATAATGAACACTGAAGCTTTCTTT. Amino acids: CASSPPTGIMNTEAFF.

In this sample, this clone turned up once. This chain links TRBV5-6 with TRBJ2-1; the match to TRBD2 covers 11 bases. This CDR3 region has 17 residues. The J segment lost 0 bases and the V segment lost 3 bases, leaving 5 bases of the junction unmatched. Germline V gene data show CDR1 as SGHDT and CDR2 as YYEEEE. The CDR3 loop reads CASSWRLAGISYNEQFF. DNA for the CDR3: TGTGCCAGCAGCTGGAGACTAGCGGGGATCTCCTACAATGAGCAGTTCTTC. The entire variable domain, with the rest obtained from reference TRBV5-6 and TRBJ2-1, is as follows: DAGVTQSPTHLIKTRGQQVTLRCSPKSGHDTVSWYQQALGQGPQFIFQYYEEEERQRGNFPDRFSGHQFPNYSSELNVNALLLGDSALYLCASSWRLAGISYNEQFFGPGTRLTVL.

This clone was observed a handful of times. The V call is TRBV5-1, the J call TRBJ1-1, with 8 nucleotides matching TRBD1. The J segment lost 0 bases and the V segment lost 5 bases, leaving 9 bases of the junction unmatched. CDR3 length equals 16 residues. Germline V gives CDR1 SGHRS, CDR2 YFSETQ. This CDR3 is CASRTAGGEVNTEAFF. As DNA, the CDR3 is TGCGCCAGCAGAACCGCAGGGGGCGAGGTGAACACTGAAGCTTTCTTT.

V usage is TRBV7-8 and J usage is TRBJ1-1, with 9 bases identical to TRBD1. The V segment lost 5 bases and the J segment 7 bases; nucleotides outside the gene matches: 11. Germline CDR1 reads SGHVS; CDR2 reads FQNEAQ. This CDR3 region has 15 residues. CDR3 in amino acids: CASSPSRDRVGEAFF. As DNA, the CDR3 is TGTGCCAGCAGCCCGTCCCGGGACAGGGTTGGTGAAGCTTTCTTT.

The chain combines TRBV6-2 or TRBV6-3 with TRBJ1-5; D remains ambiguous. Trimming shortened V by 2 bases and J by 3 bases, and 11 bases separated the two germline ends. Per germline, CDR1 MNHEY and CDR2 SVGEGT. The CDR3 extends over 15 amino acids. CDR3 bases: TGTGCCAGCAGTTACGGAGGGAGTCCCAATCAGCCCCAGCATTTT. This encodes CASSYGGSPNQPQHF.

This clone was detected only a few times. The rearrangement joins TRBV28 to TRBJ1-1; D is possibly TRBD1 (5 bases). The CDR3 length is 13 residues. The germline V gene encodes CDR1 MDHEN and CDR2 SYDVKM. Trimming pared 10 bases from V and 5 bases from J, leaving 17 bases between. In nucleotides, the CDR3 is TGTGCCACCAGATCACAGGTCGGGACTGAAGCTTTCTTT. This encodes CATRSQVGTEAFF.

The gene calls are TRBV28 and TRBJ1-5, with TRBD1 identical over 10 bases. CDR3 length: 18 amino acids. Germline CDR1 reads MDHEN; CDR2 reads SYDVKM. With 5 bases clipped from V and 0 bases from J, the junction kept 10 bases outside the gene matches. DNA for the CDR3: TGTGCCAGCAGTACCCGGGACAGGGGTCTTCTTAGCAATCAGCCCCAGCATTTT. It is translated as CASSTRDRGLLSNQPQHF. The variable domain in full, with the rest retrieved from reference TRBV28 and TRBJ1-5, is DVKVTQSSRYLVKRTGEKVFLECVQDMDHENMFWYRQDPGLGLRLIYFSYDVKMKEKGDIPEGYSVSREKKERFSLILESASTNQTSMYLCASSTRDRGLLSNQPQHFGDGTRLSIL.

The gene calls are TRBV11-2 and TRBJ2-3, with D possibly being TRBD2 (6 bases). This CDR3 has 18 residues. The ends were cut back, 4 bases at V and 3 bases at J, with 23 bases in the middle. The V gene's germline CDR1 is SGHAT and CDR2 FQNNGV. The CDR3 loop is CASSSPIGARGITDTQYF. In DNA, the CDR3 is TGTGCCAGCAGCTCCCCGATCGGTGCGCGGGGAATAACAGATACGCAGTATTTT.

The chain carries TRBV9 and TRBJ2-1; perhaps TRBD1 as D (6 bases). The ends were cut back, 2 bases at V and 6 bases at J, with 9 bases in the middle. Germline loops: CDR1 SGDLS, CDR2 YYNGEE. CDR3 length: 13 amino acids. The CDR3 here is CASSVEQGNEQFF. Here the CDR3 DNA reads TGTGCCAGCAGCGTCGAACAGGGCAATGAGCAGTTCTTC.

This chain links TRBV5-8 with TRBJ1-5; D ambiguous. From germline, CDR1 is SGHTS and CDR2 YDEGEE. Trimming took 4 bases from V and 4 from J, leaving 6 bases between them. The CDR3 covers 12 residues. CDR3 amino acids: CASSEGNQPQHF. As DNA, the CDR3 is TGTGCCAGCAGCGAGGGAAATCAGCCCCAGCATTTT.

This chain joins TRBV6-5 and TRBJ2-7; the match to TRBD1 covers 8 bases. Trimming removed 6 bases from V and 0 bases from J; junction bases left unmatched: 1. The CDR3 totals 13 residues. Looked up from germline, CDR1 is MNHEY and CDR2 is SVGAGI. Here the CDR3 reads CASRQGVSYEQYF. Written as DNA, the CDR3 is TGTGCCAGCAGACAGGGGGTCTCCTACGAGCAGTACTTC.

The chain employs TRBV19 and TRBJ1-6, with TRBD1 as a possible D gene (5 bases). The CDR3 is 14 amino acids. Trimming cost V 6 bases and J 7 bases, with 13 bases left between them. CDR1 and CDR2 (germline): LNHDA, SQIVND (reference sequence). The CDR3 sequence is CASRTGVTNSPLHF. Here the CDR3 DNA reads TGTGCCAGTAGGACGGGGGTTACCAATTCACCCCTCCACTTT. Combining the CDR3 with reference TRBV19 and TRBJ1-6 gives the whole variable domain DGGITQSPKYLFRKEGQNVTLSCEQNLNHDAMYWYRQDPGQGLRLIYYSQIVNDFQKGDIAEGYSVSREKKESFPLTVTSAQKNPTAFYLCASRTGVTNSPLHFGNGTRLTVT.

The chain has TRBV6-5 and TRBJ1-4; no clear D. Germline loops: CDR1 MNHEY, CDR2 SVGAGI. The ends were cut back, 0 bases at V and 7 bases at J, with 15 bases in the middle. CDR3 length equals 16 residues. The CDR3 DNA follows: TGTGCCAGCAGTTACTCGAGTGGCGCGGGTAGTGAAAAACTGTTTTTT. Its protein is CASSYSSGAGSEKLFF.

CDR3 in amino acids: CASSDGTGGSPLHF. CDR3 nucleotide sequence: TGCGCCAGCAGTGACGGGACAGGCGGCTCACCCCTCCACTTT. The chain combines TRBV10-1 with TRBJ1-6, with 8 bases aligning to TRBD1. V dropped 3 bases and J dropped 10; count of bases not matched to a gene: 5. The CDR3 loop spans 14 amino acids. In germline, CDR1 is WNHNN, CDR2 SYGVQD (reference sequence).

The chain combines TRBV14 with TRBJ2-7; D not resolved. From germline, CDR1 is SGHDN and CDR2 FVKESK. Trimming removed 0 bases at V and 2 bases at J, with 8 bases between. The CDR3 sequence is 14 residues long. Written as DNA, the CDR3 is TGTGCCAGCAGCCAAGATGGCAATGCCTACGAGCAGTACTTC. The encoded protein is CASSQDGNAYEQYF.

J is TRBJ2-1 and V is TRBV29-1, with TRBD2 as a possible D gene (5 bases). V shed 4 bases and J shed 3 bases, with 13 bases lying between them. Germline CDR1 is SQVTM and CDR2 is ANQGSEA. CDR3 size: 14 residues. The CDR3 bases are TGCAGCGTTGTAGTATCGGGGAGCTACAATGAGCAGTTCTTC. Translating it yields CSVVVSGSYNEQFF.

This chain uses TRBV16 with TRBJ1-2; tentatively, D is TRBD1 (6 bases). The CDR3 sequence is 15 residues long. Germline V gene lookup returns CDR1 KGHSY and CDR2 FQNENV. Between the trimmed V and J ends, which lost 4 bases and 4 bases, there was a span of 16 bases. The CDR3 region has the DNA TGTGCCAGCAGCCCACAGGGTACGGGAACCTATGGCTACACCTTC. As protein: CASSPQGTGTYGYTF.

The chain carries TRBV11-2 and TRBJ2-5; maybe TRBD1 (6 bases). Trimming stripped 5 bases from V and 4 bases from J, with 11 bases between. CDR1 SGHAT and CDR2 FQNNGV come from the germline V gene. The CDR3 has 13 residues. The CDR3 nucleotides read TGTGCCAGCAGCCGCGGACAGATAGAGACCCAGTACTTC. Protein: CASSRGQIETQYF.

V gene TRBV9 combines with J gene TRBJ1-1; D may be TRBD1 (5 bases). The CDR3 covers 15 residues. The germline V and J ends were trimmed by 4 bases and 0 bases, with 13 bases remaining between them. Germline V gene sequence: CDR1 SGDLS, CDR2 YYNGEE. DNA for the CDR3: TGTGCCAGCAGCCCCGGACAAACGATGAACACTGAAGCTTTCTTT. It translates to CASSPGQTMNTEAFF.

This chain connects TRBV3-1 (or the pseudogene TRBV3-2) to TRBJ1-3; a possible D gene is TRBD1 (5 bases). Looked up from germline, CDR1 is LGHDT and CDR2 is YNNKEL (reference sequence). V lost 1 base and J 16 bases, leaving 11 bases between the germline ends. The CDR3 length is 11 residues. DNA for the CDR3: TGTGCCAGCAGCCAAGGCAGGGCGACGTATTTT. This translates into CASSQGRATYF.

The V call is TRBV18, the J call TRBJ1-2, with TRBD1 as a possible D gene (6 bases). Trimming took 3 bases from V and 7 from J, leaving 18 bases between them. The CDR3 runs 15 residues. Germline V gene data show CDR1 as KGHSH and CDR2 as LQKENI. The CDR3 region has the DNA TGTGCCAGCTCACCTAGCGGGGGGGCGGCAGCTGGCTACACCTTC. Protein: CASSPSGGAAAGYTF.

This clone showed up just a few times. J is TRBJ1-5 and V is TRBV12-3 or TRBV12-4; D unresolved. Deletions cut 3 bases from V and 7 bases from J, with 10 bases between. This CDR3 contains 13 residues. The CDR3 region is CASSFRGRQPQHF. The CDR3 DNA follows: TGTGCCAGCAGTTTTCGCGGTAGACAGCCCCAGCATTTT.

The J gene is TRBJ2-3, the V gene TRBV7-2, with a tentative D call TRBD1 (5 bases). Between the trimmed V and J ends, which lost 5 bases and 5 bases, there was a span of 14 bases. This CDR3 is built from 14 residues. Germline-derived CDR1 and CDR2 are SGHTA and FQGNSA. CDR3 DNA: TGTGCCAGCAGCGGACGTGGCAGGGAAGATACGCAGTATTTT. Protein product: CASSGRGREDTQYF. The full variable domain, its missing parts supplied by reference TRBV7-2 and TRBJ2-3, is GAGVSQSPSNKVTEKGKDVELRCDPISGHTALYWYRQSLGQGLEFLIYFQGNSAPDKSGLPSDRFSAERTGGSVSTLTIQRTQQEDSAVYLCASSGRGREDTQYFGPGTRLTVL.

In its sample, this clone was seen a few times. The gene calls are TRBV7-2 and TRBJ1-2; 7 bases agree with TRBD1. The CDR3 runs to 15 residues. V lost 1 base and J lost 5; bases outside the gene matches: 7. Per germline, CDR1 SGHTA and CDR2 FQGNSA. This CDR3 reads CASSLGQGGTYGYTF. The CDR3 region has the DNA TGTGCCAGCAGCTTAGGACAGGGAGGTACTTATGGCTACACCTTC.